The 6 T cell receptor beta chains below come from one sample, sequenced in a study of CD8 T cells in ankylosing spondylitis. One entry per CDR3 protein results from TCRdb running MiXCR on the 5' RACE reads. This sample carries about 210,000 distinct CDR3 sequences, approximately 8% of them seen once, and the ten largest clones take 4.5% to 5%. Sequencing was performed on blood, either unsorted or a sorted T cell fraction (not recorded which). The receptors stem from a female donor with ankylosing spondylitis or in good health (not recorded which).

This clonotype was recorded at least ten times. The chain is built from TRBV12-3 or TRBV12-4 and TRBJ1-2; 7 positions match TRBD1. The CDR3 runs to 13 residues. The V segment lost 6 bases and the J segment 8 bases; nucleotides outside the gene matches: 9. The CDR3 region is CASSNQGGSGYTF. Here the CDR3 DNA reads TGTGCCAGCAGCAACCAGGGGGGGAGCGGCTACACCTTC.

The table lists this clonotype with many counts. This chain joins TRBV29-1 and TRBJ2-3; 8 bases fit TRBD2. Looked up from germline, CDR1 is SQVTM and CDR2 is ANQGSEA. The ends lost 8 bases at V and 4 bases at J; junction bases unmatched: 17. The CDR3 spans 16 residues. CDR3 residues: CSSRGLGLVYPDTQYF. DNA of the CDR3: TGCAGCTCAAGGGGGTTGGGACTAGTTTACCCAGATACGCAGTATTTT.

This clonotype was counted at least ten times. The chain uses TRBV5-1 and TRBJ2-7; possibly TRBD2 for D (5 bases). The CDR3 covers 14 residues. Trimming left V 4 bases short and J 5 bases short, with 16 bases between. Germline CDR1 and CDR2: SGHRS and YFSETQ. CDR3 residues: CASSPALAVDEQYF. CDR3 in DNA: TGCGCCAGCAGCCCAGCGCTAGCAGTGGACGAGCAGTACTTC. Full variable domain (remainder filled in from reference TRBV5-1 and TRBJ2-7): KAGVTQTPRYLIKTRGQQVTLSCSPISGHRSVSWYQQTPGQGLQFLFEYFSETQRNKGNFPGRFSGRQFSNSRSEMNVSTLELGDSALYLCASSPALAVDEQYFGPGTRLTVT.

This clonotype has ten or more counts. The chain has TRBV28 and TRBJ1-1; tentatively, D is TRBD1 (5 bases). Germline CDR1 reads MDHEN; CDR2 reads SYDVKM. Trimming cost V 3 bases and J 0 bases, with 8 bases left between them. The CDR3 has 14 residues. As DNA, the CDR3 is TGTGCCAGCAGTTTGGGGCAGATGAACACTGAAGCTTTCTTT. Its protein product is CASSLGQMNTEAFF.

At least ten counts were recorded for this clonotype. This rearrangement joins TRBV5-4 to TRBJ2-7, with D hard to call. V shed 0 bases and J shed 2 bases, with 9 bases lying between them. The CDR3 has 14 amino acids. Germline lookup yields CDR1 SGHNT and CDR2 YYREEE (reference sequence). CDR3 amino acids: CASSLDRAPYEQYF. In DNA, the CDR3 is TGTGCCAGCAGCTTGGACAGAGCTCCCTACGAGCAGTACTTC. The full variable domain, in which reference TRBV5-4 and TRBJ2-7 provide the parts outside the CDR3, is ETGVTQSPTHLIKTRGQQVTLRCSSQSGHNTVSWYQQALGQGPQFIFQYYREEENGRGNFPPRFSGLQFPNYSSELNVNALELDDSALYLCASSLDRAPYEQYFGPGTRLTVT.

This clonotype showed up many times. This chain's CDR3 is CASSRNLAGGYNEQFF. As DNA, the CDR3 is TGTGCCAGCAGCCGTAACCTAGCGGGGGGTTACAATGAGCAGTTCTTC. V is TRBV11-2 and J is TRBJ2-1, with TRBD2 matching over 11 bases. J was trimmed by 4 bases and V by 5 bases; bases with no gene match: 7. The germline V gene has CDR1 SGHAT and CDR2 FQNNGV. The CDR3 extends over 16 amino acids. Full variable domain (rest looked up from reference TRBV11-2 and TRBJ2-1): EAGVAQSPRYKIIEKRQSVAFWCNPISGHATLYWYQQILGQGPKLLIQFQNNGVVDDSQLPKDRFSAERLKGVDSTLKIQPAKLEDSAVYLCASSRNLAGGYNEQFFGPGTRLTVL.